A selection of T cell receptor beta chains follows, all from one sample in a study of T cell responses to AZD1222 COVID-19 vaccine. Libraries were prepared by immunoSEQ multiplex PCR; TCRdb keeps only in-frame clonotypes and omits some of them. The sample has 95,000 to 100,000 clones; about 88% are singletons. The sequencing here drew on peripheral blood, taken 28 days after the second AZD1222 dose. Receptors were obtained from an adult who received the AZD1222 COVID-19 vaccine. CDR3s include the opening cysteine and the closing phenylalanine or tryptophan. A D gene is named only where the DNA matches it firmly. Where a row states a size, it is once, few, many or the class of an expanded clone; other rows omit it.

.	12	TRBV19	.	TRBJ1-1	TGTGCCGCGAGCGCGCATCCCACTGAAGCTTTCTTT	CAASAHPTEAFF
.	15	TRBV2	.	TRBJ2-2	TGTGCCAGCAAACCCGACAGCATAAACACCGGGGAGCTGTTTTTT	CASKPDSINTGELFF
TRBD1	16	TRBV29-1	.	TRBJ1-2	TGCAGCGTTGAATTATCCCCCGGACAGGGGCCTTATGGCTACACCTTC	CSVELSPGQGPYGYTF
.	16	TRBV12-1	once	TRBJ2-3	TGTGCCAGCAGCTTTCTAGCGGGGGGTTCCACAGATACGCAGTATTTT	CASSFLAGGSTDTQYF
.	13	TRBV2	.	TRBJ1-2	TGTGCCAGCAGTGAATCTGGAGCCTATGGCTACACCTTC	CASSESGAYGYTF
.	13	TRBV19	.	TRBJ2-2	TGTGCCAGTATGCGCAGGGGAGCCGGGGAGCTGTTTTTT	CASMRRGAGELFF
.	13	TRBV27	once	TRBJ2-1	TGTGCCAGCAGTTTAGAGCGTTACAATGAGCAGTTCTTC	CASSLERYNEQFF
TRBD1	14	TRBV5-1	.	TRBJ1-2	TGCGCCAGCAGCCCTACTGGGACAGGGAACGGCTACACCTTC	CASSPTGTGNGYTF
TRBD1	13	TRBV9	.	TRBJ1-1	TGTGCCAGCAGCGTAGAGACAGGGACTGAAGCTTTCTTT	CASSVETGTEAFF
.	15	TRBV7-6	.	TRBJ1-3	TGTGCCAGCAGCTTAGCTCTGGGGAAGGGAAACACCATATATTTT	CASSLALGKGNTIYF
.	15	TRBV9	.	TRBJ2-3	TGTGCCAGCAGCCCCTCTTCTATAGCGACAGATACGCAGTATTTT	CASSPSSIATDTQYF
.	13	TRBV11-2	.	TRBJ2-1	TGTGCCAGCAGCTTAGGACTAGTCAATGAGCAGTTCTTC	CASSLGLVNEQFF
TRBD2	13	TRBV2	.	TRBJ2-1	TGTGCCGCAAGGACTAGCGGTTACAATGAGCAGTTCTTC	CAARTSGYNEQFF
.	14	TRBV27	.	TRBJ2-7	TGTGCCAGCAGTTTCGGACAGTTATCCTACGAGCAGTACTTC	CASSFGQLSYEQYF
.	13	TRBV24-1	.	TRBJ2-2	TGTGCCACCAGTGACACAGCTTCCGGGGAGCTGTTTTTT	CATSDTASGELFF
.	15	TRBV13	.	TRBJ1-3	TGTGCCAGCAGCTTAGCCCCGAGCTCTGGAAACACCATATATTTT	CASSLAPSSGNTIYF
TRBD1	13	TRBV10-3	.	TRBJ1-1	TGTGCCATCAGCAGACAGGGAGACACTGAAGCTTTCTTT	CAISRQGDTEAFF
TRBD1	15	TRBV16	.	TRBJ1-5	TGTGCCAGCAGCCCTCAGGGACAGCTAAATCAGCCCCAGCATTTT	CASSPQGQLNQPQHF
.	14	TRBV7-9	.	TRBJ2-7	TGTGCCAGCAGCCTGCCCGGAGCCGCGGACGAGCAGTACTTC	CASSLPGAADEQYF
TRBD1	15	TRBV24-1	.	TRBJ1-1	TGTGCCACCAGTCAGGGGGTTGGGGGGCAGGCTGAAGCTTTCTTT	CATSQGVGGQAEAFF
.	13	TRBV29-1	.	TRBJ2-1	TGCAGCGTTGTGTCGTTCTCCTACAATGAGCAGTTCTTC	CSVVSFSYNEQFF
TRBD1	16	TRBV7-2	once	TRBJ2-5	TGTGCCAGCAGCACCTACGGGACAGGGCCCTGGGAGACCCAGTACTTC	CASSTYGTGPWETQYF
.	13	TRBV6-2/TRBV6-3	.	TRBJ1-2	TGTGCCAGCAGTTCTGGACAAGACTATGGCTACACCTTC	CASSSGQDYGYTF